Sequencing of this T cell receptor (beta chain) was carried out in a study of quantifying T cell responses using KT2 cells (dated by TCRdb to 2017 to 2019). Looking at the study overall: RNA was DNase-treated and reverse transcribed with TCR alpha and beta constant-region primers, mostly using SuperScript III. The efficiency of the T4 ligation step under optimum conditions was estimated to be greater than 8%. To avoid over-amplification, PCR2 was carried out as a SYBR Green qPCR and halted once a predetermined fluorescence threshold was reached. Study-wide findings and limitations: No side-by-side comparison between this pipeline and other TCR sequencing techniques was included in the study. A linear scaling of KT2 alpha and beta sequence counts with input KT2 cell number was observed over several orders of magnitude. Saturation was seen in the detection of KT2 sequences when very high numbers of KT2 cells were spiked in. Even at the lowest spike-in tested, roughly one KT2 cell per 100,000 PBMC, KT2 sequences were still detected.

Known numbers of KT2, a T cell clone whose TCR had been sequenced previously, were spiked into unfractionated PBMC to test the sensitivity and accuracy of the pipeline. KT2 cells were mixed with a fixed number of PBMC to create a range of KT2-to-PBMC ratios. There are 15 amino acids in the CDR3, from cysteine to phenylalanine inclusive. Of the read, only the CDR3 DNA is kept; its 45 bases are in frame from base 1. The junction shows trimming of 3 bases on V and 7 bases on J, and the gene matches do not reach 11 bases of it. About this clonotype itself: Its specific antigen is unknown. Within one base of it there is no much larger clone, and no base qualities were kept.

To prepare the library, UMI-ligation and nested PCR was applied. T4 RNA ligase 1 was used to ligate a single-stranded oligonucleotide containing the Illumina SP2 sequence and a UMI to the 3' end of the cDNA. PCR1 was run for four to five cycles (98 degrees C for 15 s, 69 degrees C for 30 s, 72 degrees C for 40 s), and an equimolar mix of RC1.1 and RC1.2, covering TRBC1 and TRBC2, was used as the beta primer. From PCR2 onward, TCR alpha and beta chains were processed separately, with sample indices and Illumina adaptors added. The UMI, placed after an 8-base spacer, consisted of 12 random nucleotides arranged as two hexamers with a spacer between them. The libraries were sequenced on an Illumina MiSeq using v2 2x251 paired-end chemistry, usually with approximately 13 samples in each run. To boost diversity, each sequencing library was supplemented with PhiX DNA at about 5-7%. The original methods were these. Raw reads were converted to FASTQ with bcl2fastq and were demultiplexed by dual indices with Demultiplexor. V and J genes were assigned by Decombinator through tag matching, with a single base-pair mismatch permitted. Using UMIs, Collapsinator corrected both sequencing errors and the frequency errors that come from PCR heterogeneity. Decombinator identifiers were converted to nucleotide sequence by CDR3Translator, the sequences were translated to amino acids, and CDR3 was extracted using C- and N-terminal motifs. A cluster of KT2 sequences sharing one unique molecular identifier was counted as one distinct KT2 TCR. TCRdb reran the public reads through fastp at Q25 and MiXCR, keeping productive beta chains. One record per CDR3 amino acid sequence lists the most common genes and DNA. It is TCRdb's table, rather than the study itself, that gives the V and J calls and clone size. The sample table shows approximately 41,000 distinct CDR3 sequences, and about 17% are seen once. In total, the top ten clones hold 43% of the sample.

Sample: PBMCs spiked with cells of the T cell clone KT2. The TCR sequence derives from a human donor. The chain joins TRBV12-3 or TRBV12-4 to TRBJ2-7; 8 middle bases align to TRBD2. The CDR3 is CASSFSTSGSREQYF. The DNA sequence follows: TGTGCCAGCAGTTTTTCTACTAGCGGCTCGCGGGAGCAGTACTTC.